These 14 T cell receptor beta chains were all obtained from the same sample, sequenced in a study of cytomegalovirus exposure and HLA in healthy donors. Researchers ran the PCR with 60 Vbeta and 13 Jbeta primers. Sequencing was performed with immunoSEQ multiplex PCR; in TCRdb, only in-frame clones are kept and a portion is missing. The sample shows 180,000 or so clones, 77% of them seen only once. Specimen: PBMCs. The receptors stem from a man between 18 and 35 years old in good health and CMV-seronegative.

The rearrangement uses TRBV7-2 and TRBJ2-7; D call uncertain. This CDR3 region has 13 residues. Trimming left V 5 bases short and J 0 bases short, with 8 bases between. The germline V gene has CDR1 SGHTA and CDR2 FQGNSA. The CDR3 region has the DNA TGTGCCAGCAGCCCTGAGTACTCCTACGAGCAGTACTTC. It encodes CASSPEYSYEQYF.

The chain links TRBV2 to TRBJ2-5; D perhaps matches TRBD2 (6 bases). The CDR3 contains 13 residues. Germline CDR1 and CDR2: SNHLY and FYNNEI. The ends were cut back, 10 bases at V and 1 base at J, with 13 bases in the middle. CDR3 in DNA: TGTGCCACCGCCCTGGGAGGCCAAGAGACCCAGTACTTC. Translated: CATALGGQETQYF. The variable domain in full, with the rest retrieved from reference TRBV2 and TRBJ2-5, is EPEVTQTPSHQVTQMGQEVILRCVPISNHLYFYWYRQILGQKVEFLVSFYNNEISEKSEIFDDQFSVERPDGSNFTLKIRSTKLEDSAMYFCATALGGQETQYFGPGTRLLVL.

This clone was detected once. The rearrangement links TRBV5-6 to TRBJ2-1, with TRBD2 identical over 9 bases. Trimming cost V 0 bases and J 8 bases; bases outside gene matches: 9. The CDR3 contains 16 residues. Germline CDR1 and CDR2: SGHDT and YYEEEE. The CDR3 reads CASSLDSGRYGDEQFF. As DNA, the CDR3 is TGTGCCAGCAGCTTGGACAGCGGGAGGTACGGCGATGAGCAGTTCTTC.

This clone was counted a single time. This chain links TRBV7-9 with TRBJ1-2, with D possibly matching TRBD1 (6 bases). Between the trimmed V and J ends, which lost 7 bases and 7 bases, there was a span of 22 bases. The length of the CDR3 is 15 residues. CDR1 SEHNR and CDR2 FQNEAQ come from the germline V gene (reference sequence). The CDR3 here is CASNPYGGGQIGYTF. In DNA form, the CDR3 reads TGTGCCAGCAACCCCTACGGCGGGGGGCAAATTGGCTACACCTTC.

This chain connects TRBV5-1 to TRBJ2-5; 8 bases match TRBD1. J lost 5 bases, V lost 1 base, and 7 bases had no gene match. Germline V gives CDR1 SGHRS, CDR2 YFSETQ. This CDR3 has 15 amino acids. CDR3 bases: TGCGCCAGCAGCTTGTCCACAGGGGGGACGGAGACCCAGTACTTC. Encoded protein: CASSLSTGGTETQYF. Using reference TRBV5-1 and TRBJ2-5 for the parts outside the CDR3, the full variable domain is KAGVTQTPRYLIKTRGQQVTLSCSPISGHRSVSWYQQTPGQGLQFLFEYFSETQRNKGNFPGRFSGRQFSNSRSEMNVSTLELGDSALYLCASSLSTGGTETQYFGPGTRLLVL.

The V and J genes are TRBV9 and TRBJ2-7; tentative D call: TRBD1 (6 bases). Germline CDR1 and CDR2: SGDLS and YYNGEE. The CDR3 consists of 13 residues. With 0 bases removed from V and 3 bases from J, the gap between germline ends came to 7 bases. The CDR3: CASSVEQGYEQYF. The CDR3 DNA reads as TGTGCCAGCAGCGTAGAACAGGGCTACGAGCAGTACTTC. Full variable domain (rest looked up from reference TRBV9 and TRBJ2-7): DSGVTQTPKHLITATGQRVTLRCSPRSGDLSVYWYQQSLDQGLQFLIQYYNGEERAKGNILERFSAQQFPDLHSELNLSSLELGDSALYFCASSVEQGYEQYFGPGTRLTVT.

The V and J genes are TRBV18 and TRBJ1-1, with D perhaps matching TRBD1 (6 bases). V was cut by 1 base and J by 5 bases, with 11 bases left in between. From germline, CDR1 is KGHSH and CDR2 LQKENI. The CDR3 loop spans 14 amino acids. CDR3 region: CASSPRGGGTEAFF. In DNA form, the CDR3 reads TGTGCCAGCTCACCACGGGGGGGCGGAACTGAAGCTTTCTTT.

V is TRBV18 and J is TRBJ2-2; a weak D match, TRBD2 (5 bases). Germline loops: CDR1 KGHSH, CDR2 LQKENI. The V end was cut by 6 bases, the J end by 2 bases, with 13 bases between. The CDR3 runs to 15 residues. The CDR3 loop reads CASSPGNLNTGELFF. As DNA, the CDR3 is TGTGCCAGCTCTCCGGGGAACCTAAACACCGGGGAGCTGTTTTTT.

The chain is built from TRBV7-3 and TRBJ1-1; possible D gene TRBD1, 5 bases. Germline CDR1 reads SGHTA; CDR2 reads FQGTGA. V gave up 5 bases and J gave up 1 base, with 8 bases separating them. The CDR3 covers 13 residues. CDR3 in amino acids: CASSPQGNTEAFF. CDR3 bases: TGTGCCAGCAGCCCCCAGGGGAACACTGAAGCTTTCTTT.

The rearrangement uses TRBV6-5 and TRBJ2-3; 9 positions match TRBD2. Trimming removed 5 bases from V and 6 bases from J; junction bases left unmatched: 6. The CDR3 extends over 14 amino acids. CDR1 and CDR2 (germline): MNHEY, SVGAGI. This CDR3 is CASSRTSAGDTQYF. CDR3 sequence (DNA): TGTGCCAGCAGTCGGACTAGCGCTGGGGATACGCAGTATTTT.

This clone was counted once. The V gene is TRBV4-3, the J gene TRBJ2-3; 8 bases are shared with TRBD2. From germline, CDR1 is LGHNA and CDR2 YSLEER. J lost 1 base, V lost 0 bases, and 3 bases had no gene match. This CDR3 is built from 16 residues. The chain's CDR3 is CASSQDARGGTDTQYF. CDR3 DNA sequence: TGCGCCAGCAGCCAAGATGCGCGGGGGGGCACAGATACGCAGTATTTT.

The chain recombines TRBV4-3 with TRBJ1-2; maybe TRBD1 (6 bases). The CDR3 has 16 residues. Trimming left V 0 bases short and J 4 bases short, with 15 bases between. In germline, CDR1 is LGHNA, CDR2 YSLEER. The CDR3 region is CASSQDLQGLLYGYTF. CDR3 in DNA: TGCGCCAGCAGCCAAGATCTTCAGGGGTTACTCTATGGCTACACCTTC.

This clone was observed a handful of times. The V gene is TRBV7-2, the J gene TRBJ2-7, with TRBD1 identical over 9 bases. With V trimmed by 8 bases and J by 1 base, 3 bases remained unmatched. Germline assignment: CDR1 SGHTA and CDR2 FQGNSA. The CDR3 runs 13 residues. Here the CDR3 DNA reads TGTGCCAGCCGGGACAGGGATTCCTACGAGCAGTACTTC. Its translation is CASRDRDSYEQYF.

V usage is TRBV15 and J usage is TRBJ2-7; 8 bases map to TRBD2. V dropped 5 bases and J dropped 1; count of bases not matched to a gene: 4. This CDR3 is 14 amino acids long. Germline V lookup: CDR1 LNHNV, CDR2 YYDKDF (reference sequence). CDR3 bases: TGTGCCACCAGCGACGGGGGGGTTTCCTACGAGCAGTACTTC. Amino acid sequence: CATSDGGVSYEQYF.